This paragraph reports one T cell receptor beta chain. The data are from a study of T cell responses to AZD1222 COVID-19 vaccine. The V and J ends lost 6 bases and 5 bases, in that order; junction bases with no gene match: 6. Germline CDR1 SNHLY, CDR2 FYNNEI. This CDR3 contains 14 residues. Profiled with immunoSEQ multiplex PCR; TCRdb holds only in-frame clones, not every one. The sample contains 120,000 to 150,000 clones, approximately 86% of which appear only once. Sequencing used peripheral blood, obtained 28 days after the second AZD1222 dose. The clonotype originates from an adult who received the AZD1222 COVID-19 vaccine. The rearrangement links TRBV2 to TRBJ2-3, with TRBD1 identical over 9 bases. The CDR3 DNA follows: TGTGCCAGCAGCATACAGGGGGCCCAAGATACGCAGTATTTT. Translating it yields CASSIQGAQDTQYF.